This passage covers 24 T cell receptor beta chains from one sample sequenced in a study of cytomegalovirus exposure and HLA in healthy donors. The PCR was carried out with 60 Vbeta primers and 13 Jbeta primers. Using immunoSEQ multiplex PCR, the repertoire was profiled, and TCRdb retains in-frame clones only, with some absent. Found here are approximately 80,000 clones, around 78% of them singletons; the top ten hold around 2.3%. Sample: PBMCs. Every receptor here comes from a male donor in good health and CMV-seropositive.

The CDR3 sequence is CASKRKGGTQYF. CDR3 DNA: TGTGCCAGCAAAAGGAAGGGAGGGACGCAGTATTTT. The rearrangement uses TRBV6-5 and TRBJ2-3; 7 nucleotides align to TRBD2. This CDR3 contains 12 residues. From germline, CDR1 is MNHEY and CDR2 SVGAGI. V was pared by 7 bases and J by 9 bases, with 7 bases of the junction left unmatched.

J is TRBJ2-1 and V is TRBV2; 7 bases line up with TRBD2. The CDR3 runs to 15 residues. With 5 bases clipped from V and 1 base from J, the junction kept 5 bases outside the gene matches. CDR1 and CDR2 from the germline V gene are SNHLY and FYNNEI. The DNA of the CDR3 is TGTGCCAGCAGTCCTAGCGGACTTTCCTACAATGAGCAGTTCTTC. It translates to CASSPSGLSYNEQFF.

The rearrangement links TRBV16 to TRBJ1-1; 8 nucleotides line up with TRBD1. The CDR3 runs 13 residues. CDR1 is KGHSY, CDR2 FQNENV, per germline. The ends lost 2 bases at V and 4 bases at J; junction bases unmatched: 0. CDR3 DNA sequence: TGTGCCAGCAGCCAAGACAGGGGCACTGAAGCTTTCTTT. Translation gives CASSQDRGTEAFF.

The genes are TRBV9 and TRBJ2-5, with 11 bases lining up with TRBD2. From germline, CDR1 is SGDLS and CDR2 YYNGEE. After removal of 0 bases from V and 5 bases from J, the junction contained 15 bases not matched to a gene. The CDR3 runs to 19 residues. CDR3 amino acids: CASSVEGSGRAVILETQYF. DNA for the CDR3: TGTGCCAGCAGCGTAGAAGGTAGCGGGAGGGCCGTGATCTTGGAGACCCAGTACTTC.

This chain connects TRBV7-2 to TRBJ2-7; 9 bases fit TRBD1. Germline CDR1 and CDR2: SGHTA and FQGNSA. The CDR3 runs 15 residues. V shed 6 bases, J shed 4 bases, and the junction held 10 bases outside the gene matches. The DNA for the CDR3 is TGTGCCAGCAGTTTTGGACCGGGACAGGGATACGAGCAGTACTTC. Amino acids: CASSFGPGQGYEQYF. The full variable domain, in which reference TRBV7-2 and TRBJ2-7 provide the parts outside the CDR3, is GAGVSQSPSNKVTEKGKDVELRCDPISGHTALYWYRQSLGQGLEFLIYFQGNSAPDKSGLPSDRFSAERTGGSVSTLTIQRTQQEDSAVYLCASSFGPGQGYEQYFGPGTRLTVT.

The chain uses TRBV30 and TRBJ2-5; no definite D call. The J call may be wrong; the DNA end is better matched by TRBJ2-7. The CDR3 totals 14 residues. Germline assignment: CDR1 GTSNPN and CDR2 SVGIG (reference sequence). CDR3 nucleotide sequence: TGTGCCTGGAGTGTAAGTACCTCCGCCTACGAGCAGTACTTC. It is translated as CAWSVSTSAYEQYF.

This chain links TRBV6-4 with TRBJ2-2, with D unresolved. V lost 3 bases to trimming and J lost 6 bases, with 11 bases between them. This CDR3 spans 14 amino acids. Germline CDR1 is MRHNA and CDR2 is SNTAGT. The CDR3 DNA sequence: TGTGCCAGCAGTGAGGCTAGTCTATCCGGGGAGCTGTTTTTT. The encoded protein is CASSEASLSGELFF.

The genes are TRBV11-3 and TRBJ2-3; TRBD2 is a possible D gene (6 bases). The CDR3 spans 17 residues. The germline V gene has CDR1 SGHNT and CDR2 YENEEA. V was clipped by 5 bases and J by 2 bases, with 20 bases between them. The CDR3 coding sequence is TGTGCCAGCAGCCCCGGGACTTTCAAAGGGAACACAGATACGCAGTATTTT. Its translation is CASSPGTFKGNTDTQYF.

The chain has TRBV5-4 and TRBJ1-1; 7 bases agree with TRBD1. CDR1 SGHNT and CDR2 YYREEE come from the germline V gene (reference sequence). The V gene end was trimmed by 1 base and the J gene end by 1 base; junction bases not matched to a gene: 1. The CDR3 spans 14 residues. In DNA form, the CDR3 reads TGTGCCAGCAGCTTGACAGGGGCGAACACTGAAGCTTTCTTT. Translation: CASSLTGANTEAFF.

V gene TRBV7-9 combines with J gene TRBJ2-1, with TRBD1 as a possible D gene (8 bases). CDR1 and CDR2 from the germline V gene are SEHNR and FQNEAQ (reference sequence). The length of the CDR3 is 18 residues. V lost 5 bases, J lost 0 bases, and 20 bases lay in between. CDR3 protein: CASSPQGGASPSYNEQFF. The CDR3 nucleotides read TGTGCCAGCAGCCCACAGGGGGGGGCTAGCCCCTCCTACAATGAGCAGTTCTTC.

The chain recombines TRBV7-9 with TRBJ1-2; D is unclear. V was pared by 5 bases and J by 5 bases, with 12 bases between. This CDR3 has 13 residues. The V gene's germline CDR1 is SEHNR and CDR2 FQNEAQ (reference sequence). The CDR3 DNA is TGTGCCAGCAGCCCCCAACAGTATTATGGCTACACCTTC. Encoded protein: CASSPQQYYGYTF.

The CDR3 region has the DNA TGCGCCAGCAGACCGGGACAGGGTGGGGTCCAGTACTTC. Translating gives CASRPGQGGVQYF. The rearrangement uses TRBV10-1 and TRBJ2-7; 9 positions agree with TRBD1. V trimming: 6 bases; J trimming: 10 bases; junction bases outside the gene matches: 10. CDR1 and CDR2 from the germline V gene are WNHNN and SYGVQD (reference sequence). The CDR3 contains 13 residues.

The chain combines TRBV2 with TRBJ2-5; the D is unclear. The CDR3 length is 11 residues. CDR1 SNHLY and CDR2 FYNNEI come from the germline V gene. Trimming stripped 5 bases from V and 4 bases from J, with 5 bases between. The CDR3 region is CASSPRETQYF. In nucleotides, the CDR3 is TGTGCCAGCAGTCCCCGAGAGACCCAGTACTTC.

This clone showed up many times. V is TRBV2 and J is TRBJ1-4; the D gene is possibly TRBD1 (6 bases). The CDR3 spans 12 residues. Deletions cut 10 bases from V and 10 bases from J, with 16 bases between. Germline V gene sequence: CDR1 SNHLY, CDR2 FYNNEI. This chain's CDR3 is CATSTGLGKLFF. The DNA of the CDR3 is TGTGCCACGTCAACAGGGTTAGGAAAACTGTTTTTT.

The count of this clone is one. The chain employs TRBV9 and TRBJ2-5; TRBD1 matches 9 bases. Germline CDR1 SGDLS, CDR2 YYNGEE. With V trimmed by 3 bases and J by 0 bases, 9 bases remained unmatched. This CDR3 spans 17 amino acids. The chain's CDR3 is CASSGSWTGAYQETQYF. CDR3 sequence (DNA): TGTGCCAGCAGCGGGTCCTGGACAGGGGCTTACCAAGAGACCCAGTACTTC.

In the case of this clone: This sample also contains other DNA sequences that code for the same CDR3. The chain employs TRBV7-2 and TRBJ1-3; 7 nucleotides agree with TRBD1. From germline, CDR1 is SGHTA and CDR2 FQGNSA. The trim removed 6 bases at V and 1 base at J, leaving 0 bases unmatched. The CDR3 consists of 13 residues. The CDR3 sequence is CASRQGSGNTIYF. For the CDR3, the DNA is TGTGCCAGCAGACAGGGGTCTGGAAACACCATATATTTT.

V is TRBV2 and J is TRBJ2-3; 8 positions match TRBD2. CDR3 size: 19 residues. V shed 4 bases and J 1 base; nucleotides not matched to a gene: 16. Germline CDR1 SNHLY, CDR2 FYNNEI. CDR3 bases: TGTGCCAGCAGTGTAAGATTTAACCAGCGGGAGTACGGCACAGATACGCAGTATTTT. It yields the protein CASSVRFNQREYGTDTQYF.

This sequence joins TRBV28 and TRBJ1-5, with 7 bases that match TRBD1. Trimming removed 7 bases from V and 7 bases from J; junction bases left unmatched: 13. Germline V gene sequence: CDR1 MDHEN, CDR2 SYDVKM. CDR3 length: 15 amino acids. CDR3 DNA sequence: TGTGCCAGCACCCTAATCCCGACAGGGATGCAGCCCCAGCATTTT. Translated, it gives CASTLIPTGMQPQHF. The full variable domain, with the rest looked up from reference TRBV28 and TRBJ1-5, is DVKVTQSSRYLVKRTGEKVFLECVQDMDHENMFWYRQDPGLGLRLIYFSYDVKMKEKGDIPEGYSVSREKKERFSLILESASTNQTSMYLCASTLIPTGMQPQHFGDGTRLSIL.

This rearrangement joins TRBV11-3 to TRBJ2-2; a possible D gene is TRBD2 (6 bases). Trimming took 5 bases from V and 6 from J, leaving 13 bases between them. The length of the CDR3 is 14 residues. Looked up from germline, CDR1 is SGHNT and CDR2 is YENEEA. In DNA, the CDR3 is TGTGCCAGCAGCCTCCCGACTAGACCCGGGGAGCTGTTTTTT. Translated: CASSLPTRPGELFF.

V and J are TRBV27 and TRBJ2-7, with 13 bases matching TRBD2. V shed 6 bases, J shed 2 bases, and the junction held 10 bases outside the gene matches. The CDR3 loop spans 17 amino acids. Germline CDR1 reads MNHEY; CDR2 reads SMNVEV (reference sequence). The CDR3 DNA reads TGTGCCAGCAGCCGAGAGGGACTAGCGGGACTCCCCTACGAGCAGTACTTC. This sequence encodes CASSREGLAGLPYEQYF.

This rearrangement joins TRBV28 to TRBJ1-5, with a weak D call TRBD1 (6 bases). The germline V gene has CDR1 MDHEN and CDR2 SYDVKM. Deletions cut 3 bases from V and 3 bases from J, with 15 bases between. This CDR3 spans 16 amino acids. CDR3: CASSFGRRTANQPQHF. CDR3 sequence (DNA): TGTGCCAGCAGTTTTGGTCGGCGGACAGCCAATCAGCCCCAGCATTTT.

The rearrangement joins TRBV28 to TRBJ1-2; D unclear. Between the trimmed V and J ends, which lost 11 bases and 2 bases, there was a span of 9 bases. Germline CDR1 reads MDHEN; CDR2 reads SYDVKM. CDR3 length: 11 residues. The CDR3 nucleotides are TGTGCCGCGACTGGGAACTATGGCTACACCTTC. It is translated as CAATGNYGYTF.

V and J are TRBV5-1 and TRBJ2-7, with TRBD2 matching 9 bases. The CDR3 runs to 15 residues. V dropped 2 bases and J dropped 3; count of bases not matched to a gene: 6. CDR1 and CDR2 from the germline V gene are SGHRS and YFSETQ. The CDR3 reads CASSLGASGNYEQYF. The CDR3, as DNA: TGCGCCAGCAGCTTAGGTGCTAGCGGGAACTACGAGCAGTACTTC. The variable domain in full, completed from reference TRBV5-1 and TRBJ2-7, reads KAGVTQTPRYLIKTRGQQVTLSCSPISGHRSVSWYQQTPGQGLQFLFEYFSETQRNKGNFPGRFSGRQFSNSRSEMNVSTLELGDSALYLCASSLGASGNYEQYFGPGTRLTVT.

This clone was detected once. V gene TRBV5-8 combines with J gene TRBJ2-3; TRBD2 aligns across 7 bases. The CDR3 runs 16 residues. V shed 0 bases and J 4 bases; nucleotides not matched to a gene: 8. Germline assignment: CDR1 SGHTS and CDR2 YDEGEE. In nucleotides, the CDR3 is TGTGCCAGCAGCTTGGCGGTGGGAGGGCAGTCAGATACGCAGTATTTT. It specifies CASSLAVGGQSDTQYF.